This entry lists 4 T cell receptor beta chains sequenced from one sample in a study of blood T cell repertoires in COVID-19. The protocol was immunoSEQ multiplex PCR, while the TCRdb copy is restricted to in-frame clones and leaves out a portion. The sample comprises approximately 300,000 clones, about 90% of which are singletons, and around 0.96% rests with the top ten. The sample consisted of peripheral blood. These receptors all stem from a middle-aged woman with COVID-19, enrolled during active disease.

This rearrangement joins TRBV30 to TRBJ2-7; tentative D call: TRBD2 (5 bases). Germline-derived CDR1 and CDR2 are GTSNPN and SVGIG (reference sequence). The CDR3 is 14 residues long. V was shortened by 0 bases and J by 0 bases, with 9 bases between the two germline ends. The CDR3 region is CAWSVLGNSYEQYF. In nucleotides, the CDR3 is TGTGCCTGGAGTGTACTCGGGAACTCCTACGAGCAGTACTTC. The full variable domain, completed using reference TRBV30 and TRBJ2-7, is SQTIHQWPATLVQPVGSPLSLECTVEGTSNPNLYWYRQAAGRGLQLLFYSVGIGQISSEVPQNLSASRPQDRQFILSSKKLLLSDSGFYLCAWSVLGNSYEQYFGPGTRLTVT.

V usage is TRBV18 and J usage is TRBJ2-7; tentative D call: TRBD2 (5 bases). V shed 3 bases and J shed 6 bases, with 12 bases lying between them. Germline lookup yields CDR1 KGHSH and CDR2 LQKENI. The CDR3 runs 13 residues. The CDR3 DNA follows: TGTGCCAGCTCACCCGGGGAGTTGGGCGAGCAGTACTTC. Protein: CASSPGELGEQYF.

The chain employs TRBV4-3 and TRBJ2-7; tentative D call: TRBD1 (6 bases). The germline gives CDR1 LGHNA, CDR2 YSLEER. The CDR3 has 14 residues. Trimming took off 0 bases at V and 4 bases at J, with 10 bases between the two ends. For the CDR3, the DNA is TGCGCCAGCAGCCAAGATACAGGGCTATACGAGCAGTACTTC. This encodes CASSQDTGLYEQYF.

This chain uses TRBV3-1 (or the pseudogene TRBV3-2) with TRBJ1-1; 9 bases fit TRBD1. Per the germline V gene, CDR1 is LGHDT and CDR2 is YNNKEL (reference sequence). V trimming: 5 bases; J trimming: 2 bases; junction bases outside the gene matches: 3. The CDR3 consists of 14 residues. The CDR3 sequence is CASSKGQGNTEAFF. DNA for the CDR3: TGTGCCAGCAGCAAGGGACAGGGAAACACTGAAGCTTTCTTT.